A single sample gave rise to the 11 T cell receptor beta chains below, sequenced in a study of T-cell reconstitution after alpha-beta-depleted transplantation in children. The library targeted TCRbeta and was prepared with unique molecular identifiers. In TCRdb, the PCR reads were re-called with MiXCR into one record per CDR3 protein. Among tens of thousands of distinct CDR3 sequences listed, more than 5% were seen once. This specimen consisted of PBMCs, mostly from graft donor cells, obtained 60 days after TCRalphabeta/CD19-depleted stem cell transplant. Every receptor here comes from a female patient aged 2-10 years who had a stem cell transplant for aplastic anemia, so the T cells may come from the graft donor.

This clonotype has ten or more counts. This rearrangement joins TRBV29-1 to TRBJ2-5; either TRBD1 or TRBD2 may fit D (5 bases each). V lost 7 bases, J lost 4 bases, and 16 bases lay in between. Looked up from germline, CDR1 is SQVTM and CDR2 is ANQGSEA. CDR3 length: 13 amino acids. The CDR3 bases are TGCAGCGCGACCCGGGACGTTGGAGAGACCCAGTACTTC. Translation: CSATRDVGETQYF.

A note on this clonotype: A much larger clone differs by one base, so this may be a read error. The rearrangement joins TRBV4-3 to TRBJ1-4, with 10 bases matching TRBD1. CDR1 is LGHNA and CDR2 is YSLEER in the germline V gene. The CDR3 runs to 15 residues. CDR3 amino acids: CSSSRGQGVNEKLFF. CDR3 DNA sequence: TGCTCCAGCAGCCGCGGACAGGGGGTCAATGAAAAACTGTTTTTT.

This clonotype was seen at least ten times. The CDR3 DNA follows: TGCGCCAGCAGCTTGACGACAACGGGGGAGACCCAGTACTTC. Translation: CASSLTTTGETQYF. This chain links TRBV5-1 with TRBJ2-5, with a tentative D call TRBD2 (5 bases). Trimming removed 1 base at V and 5 bases at J, with 12 bases between. The CDR3 spans 14 residues. Germline V gives CDR1 SGHRS, CDR2 YFSETQ.

This clonotype was counted ten times or more. The V gene is TRBV18, the J gene TRBJ1-4; D ambiguous. Deletions cut 2 bases from V and 3 bases from J, with 13 bases between. The CDR3 extends over 16 amino acids. CDR1 is KGHSH and CDR2 is LQKENI in the germline V gene. The CDR3 here is CASSPMAGSANEKLFF. The CDR3 nucleotides read TGTGCCAGCTCACCAATGGCCGGGTCGGCTAATGAAAAACTGTTTTTT.

This clonotype showed up many times. CDR3 DNA sequence: TGCGCCAGCAGCTTTCTTATAAGTCCTAGCGCTCAAGAGACCCAGTACTTC. Its protein product is CASSFLISPSAQETQYF. V usage is TRBV5-1 and J usage is TRBJ2-5, with a weak D call TRBD2 (6 bases). Germline V lookup: CDR1 SGHRS, CDR2 YFSETQ. V was shortened by 2 bases and J by 2 bases, with 19 bases between the two germline ends. This CDR3 has 17 residues.

The CDR3: CASSVTGNTEAFF. CDR3 coding DNA: TGTGCCAGCAGCGTAACAGGGAACACTGAAGCTTTCTTT. The chain recombines TRBV9 with TRBJ1-1, with D perhaps matching TRBD1 (5 bases). The CDR3 contains 13 residues. The V end lost 1 base, the J end lost 1 base, and 5 bases lay between the germline ends. Germline V gene data show CDR1 as SGDLS and CDR2 as YYNGEE.

This clonotype was counted at least ten times. This sequence joins TRBV12-3 or TRBV12-4 and TRBJ2-3, with D possibly TRBD2 on 5 matching bases. This CDR3 is 12 amino acids long. The germline V and J ends were trimmed by 3 bases and 11 bases, with 12 bases remaining between them. The CDR3 loop reads CASSFGLPGQYF. CDR3 sequence (DNA): TGTGCCAGCAGTTTCGGACTCCCAGGGCAGTATTTT.

At least ten counts were recorded for this clonotype. This chain connects TRBV12-3 or TRBV12-4 to TRBJ2-1, with unresolved D. Between the trimmed V and J ends, which lost 5 bases and 0 bases, there was a span of 8 bases. The CDR3 length is 14 residues. CDR3 residues: CASSEESSYNEQFF. CDR3 sequence (DNA): TGTGCCAGCAGTGAGGAAAGCTCCTACAATGAGCAGTTCTTC.

This clonotype was observed a few times. The chain recombines TRBV28 with TRBJ2-1; 10 bases align to TRBD1. The CDR3 is made up of 16 amino acids. Looked up from germline, CDR1 is MDHEN and CDR2 is SYDVKM. V lost 5 bases and J lost 2; bases outside the gene matches: 6. CDR3 loop: CASSLTGGITYNEQFF. CDR3 DNA: TGTGCCAGCAGTCTGACAGGGGGCATAACCTACAATGAGCAGTTCTTC.

Ten or more counts support this clonotype. This chain joins TRBV4-2 and TRBJ2-5; TRBD2 might be the D (7 bases). The CDR3 totals 16 residues. V was pared by 1 base and J by 2 bases, with 14 bases between. Germline V gives CDR1 LGHNA, CDR2 YNFKEQ. CDR3 sequence: CASSQGGRGAQETQYF. CDR3 coding DNA: TGTGCCAGCAGCCAAGGAGGTCGGGGGGCGCAAGAGACCCAGTACTTC.

This clonotype was detected only a few times. The chain has TRBV3-1 and TRBJ2-1; tentative D call: TRBD2 (6 bases). The CDR3 covers 13 residues. V dropped 4 bases and J dropped 5 bases, with 9 bases sitting between them. Germline assignment: CDR1 LGHDT and CDR2 YNNKEL (reference sequence). CDR3 in DNA: TGTGCCAGCAGCCCACGGGAGAACAATGAGCAGTTCTTC. This translates into CASSPRENNEQFF.